This is a list of T cell receptor beta chains from one sample in a study of graft-versus-host responses after intestinal transplantation. Profiling relied on immunoSEQ multiplex PCR, and the TCRdb table lists in-frame clones only, not all of them. The table includes approximately 120,000 clones, around nine tenths detected once. The antigens these receptors bind are not known. The specimen was unstimulated CD4+ T cells sorted from spleen or lymph node cells, collected before intestinal transplant. Every receptor here comes from a human donor who received an intestinal transplant. Each CDR3 is given with its conserved first and last residue. The order of the fields is D gene, clone size, J gene, V gene, CDR3 length, CDR3 DNA, CDR3 protein. D genes are given only for firm matches. Clone size is shown for a subset of rows, as once, few, many or a class of expanded clone.

>NA|NA|TRBJ1-4|TRBV6-1|13
TGTGCCAGCGTTAGGGGGGTTATTGAAAAACTGTTTTTT
CASVRGVIEKLFF
>NA|NA|TRBJ2-2|TRBV2|13
TGTGCCAGCAAGTTGACGGATCCAGGGGAGCTGTTTTTT
CASKLTDPGELFF
>NA|few|TRBJ1-6|TRBV5-4|15
TGTGCCAGCAGCTTCTCGGTGGCAGGGCCGACACCCCTCCACTTT
CASSFSVAGPTPLHF
>TRBD1|NA|TRBJ2-7|TRBV7-9|15
TGTGCCAGCAGCCCTGGACAGGGATTTCTCCACGAGCAGTACTTC
CASSPGQGFLHEQYF
>NA|once|TRBJ1-3|TRBV5-6|16
TGTGCCAGCAGCTTGCGGGGACAAACTTCTGGAAACACCATATATTTT
CASSLRGQTSGNTIYF
>NA|NA|TRBJ2-7|TRBV6-5|15
TGTGCCAGCAGTTGGATAGCGGACCCTCGGGACGAGCAGTACTTC
CASSWIADPRDEQYF
>NA|NA|TRBJ1-1|TRBV6-1|15
TGTGCCAGCAGGGTCCCGACGGATTACTTCACTGAAGCTTTCTTT
CASRVPTDYFTEAFF
>NA|NA|TRBJ1-1|TRBV27|13
TGTGCCAGCAGTCAACAGAGGAACACTGAAGCTTTCTTT
CASSQQRNTEAFF
>NA|NA|TRBJ1-2|TRBV5-1|11
TGCGCCAGCAGCTTGGGGGGTCCCCAAGTCTTC
CASSLGGPQVF
>TRBD2|NA|TRBJ2-2|TRBV27|18
TGTGCCAGCAGTTTATCTGTAACTAGCGGGGGGAACACCGGGGAGCTGTTTTTT
CASSLSVTSGGNTGELFF
>NA|NA|TRBJ1-5|TRBV7-3|18
TGTGCCAGCAGCTTAAAGGGGGGACACCTACTCAGCAATCAGCCCCAGCATTTT
CASSLKGGHLLSNQPQHF
>NA|NA|TRBJ2-1|TRBV9|11
TGTGCCAGCGATAGGTCTGGTGAGCAGTTCTTC
CASDRSGEQFF
>NA|once|TRBJ1-1|TRBV19|16
TGTGCCAGTACCGTTCGATGGGGCCTCGGGAACACTGAAGCTTTCTTT
CASTVRWGLGNTEAFF
>NA|NA|TRBJ1-5|TRBV6-6|13
TGTGCCAGTAAATCGAGGGGAAGTCAGCCCCAGCATTTT
CASKSRGSQPQHF
>NA|NA|TRBJ2-5|TRBV7-9|15
TGTGCCAGCAGCTCGCCCCCGACTAGACAAGAGACCCAGTACTTC
CASSSPPTRQETQYF
>TRBD2|NA|TRBJ2-2|TRBV4-1|18
TGCGCCAGCAGCCAAGATTTACGACTAGCGGAGAACACCGGGGAGCTGTTTTTT
CASSQDLRLAENTGELFF
>NA|NA|TRBJ2-2|TRBV5-1|16
TGCGCCAGCAGCTTACAACCACCCCCGGACACCGGGGAGCTGTTTTTT
CASSLQPPPDTGELFF
>TRBD1|NA|TRBJ1-2|TRBV6-6|14
TGTGCCAGCAGTTACTGGGGGACAGGGAATGGCTACACCTTC
CASSYWGTGNGYTF
>NA|NA|TRBJ1-2|TRBV27|16
TGTGCCAGCAGTTTATCGCGGGCACAAGCACGTTCGGGCTACACCTTC
CASSLSRAQARSGYTF
>NA|NA|TRBJ2-2|TRBV9|13
TGTGCCAGCAGCACCACAGTTAGCGGGGAGCTGTTTTTT
CASSTTVSGELFF
>NA|NA|TRBJ1-1|TRBV5-1|14
TGCGCCAGCAGCCCGATCGGGGAGAACACTGAAGCTTTCTTT
CASSPIGENTEAFF
>TRBD1|once|TRBJ2-1|TRBV6-5|14
TGTGCCAGCAGTTATGACCGACAGGGGAATGAGCAGTTCTTC
CASSYDRQGNEQFF
>TRBD1|NA|TRBJ2-2|TRBV13|17
TGTGCCAGCAGCTCCTCACCTGGACAGGGCGGGGACGGGGAGCTGTTTTTT
CASSSSPGQGGDGELFF
>TRBD2|NA|TRBJ2-1|TRBV5-4|13
TGTGCCAGCAGCACTAGCGGGGGGGGTGAGCAGTTCTTC
CASSTSGGGEQFF
>TRBD2|NA|TRBJ2-4|TRBV4-1|19
TGCGCCAGCAGCCAATTGGCAGCGGGGGGTCTTCTAGCCAAAAACATTCAGTACTTC
CASSQLAAGGLLAKNIQYF
>NA|NA|TRBJ1-4|TRBV29-1|16
TGCAGCGTTAGATGGGGGCTCTACCAAGGGTACGAAAAACTGTTTTTT
CSVRWGLYQGYEKLFF
>TRBD2|few|TRBJ2-3|TRBV5-1|16
TGCGCCAGCAGCCTTGGACCCGGGGGGGCACAGCGTACGCAGTATTTT
CASSLGPGGAQRTQYF
>NA|NA|TRBJ1-6|TRBV13|15
TGTGCCAGCAGCTTATGGCAGGACGCCAATTCACCCCTCCACTTT
CASSLWQDANSPLHF